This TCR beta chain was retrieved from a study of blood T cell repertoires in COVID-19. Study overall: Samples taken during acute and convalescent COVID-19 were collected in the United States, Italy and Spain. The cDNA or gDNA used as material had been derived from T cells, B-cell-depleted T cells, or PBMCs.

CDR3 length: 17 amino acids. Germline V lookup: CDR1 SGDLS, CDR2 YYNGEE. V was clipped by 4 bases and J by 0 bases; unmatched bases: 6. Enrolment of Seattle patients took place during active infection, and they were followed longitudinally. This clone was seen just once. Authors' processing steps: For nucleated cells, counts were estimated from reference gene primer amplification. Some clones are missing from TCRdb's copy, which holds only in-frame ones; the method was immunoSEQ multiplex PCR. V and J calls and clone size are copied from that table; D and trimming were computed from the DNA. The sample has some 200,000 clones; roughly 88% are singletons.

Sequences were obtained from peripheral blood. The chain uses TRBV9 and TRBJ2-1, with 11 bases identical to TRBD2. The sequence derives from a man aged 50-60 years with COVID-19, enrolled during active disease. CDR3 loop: CASSRLAGGLSYNEQFF. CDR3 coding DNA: TGTGCCAGCAGCAGGCTAGCGGGGGGCCTCTCCTACAATGAGCAGTTCTTC.